These 25 T cell receptor beta chains originate from one sample sequenced in a study of somatic mutations in cytotoxic T cells in rheumatoid arthritis. Sequenced by immunoSEQ multiplex PCR; TCRdb stores in-frame clones only, minus some. The table records some 20,000 clones, 86% of them present only once. Specimen: CD8+ T cells sorted from blood. All receptors derive from a woman between 50 and 59 years old in good health.

The chain recombines TRBV6-1 with TRBJ1-5; D is unclear. V lost 0 bases to trimming and J lost 7 bases, with 10 bases between them. Germline CDR1 and CDR2: MNHNS and SASEGT. The length of the CDR3 is 14 residues. The CDR3 spells CASSEASLGQPQHF. In DNA form, the CDR3 reads TGTGCCAGCAGTGAAGCGAGCTTGGGCCAGCCCCAGCATTTT.

The CDR3 DNA follows: TGTGCCATCAACTCGGGGAGCAATTCACCCCTCCACTTT. This codes for CAINSGSNSPLHF. The rearrangement joins TRBV10-3 to TRBJ1-6, with unresolved D. This CDR3 has 13 amino acids. V was pared by 7 bases and J by 7 bases, with 11 bases between. Germline-derived CDR1 and CDR2 are ENHRY and SYGVKD.

The chain uses TRBV5-3 and TRBJ1-3; 9 positions match TRBD1. TRBV5-3 is an open reading frame, and its role is uncertain. The length of the CDR3 is 17 residues. J was trimmed by 2 bases and V by 0 bases; bases with no gene match: 6. CDR3: CARSLAGQGTTGNTIYF. The DNA of the CDR3 is TGTGCCAGAAGCTTGGCGGGACAGGGAACAACTGGAAACACCATATATTTT.

This chain uses TRBV19 with TRBJ1-2; D uncertain. V lost 8 bases to trimming and J lost 1 base, with 11 bases between them. Germline V gives CDR1 LNHDA, CDR2 SQIVND (reference sequence). The CDR3 sequence is 13 residues long. The CDR3 nucleotides are TGTGCCAGTCAAGAAAAGGGTAACTATGGCTACACCTTC. Protein sequence: CASQEKGNYGYTF. The full variable domain, with the rest looked up from reference TRBV19 and TRBJ1-2, is DGGITQSPKYLFRKEGQNVTLSCEQNLNHDAMYWYRQDPGQGLRLIYYSQIVNDFQKGDIAEGYSVSREKKESFPLTVTSAQKNPTAFYLCASQEKGNYGYTFGSGTRLTVV.

The V and J genes are TRBV28 and TRBJ2-3; D unclear. CDR1 is MDHEN and CDR2 is SYDVKM in the germline V gene. V was shortened by 8 bases and J by 2 bases, with 17 bases between the two germline ends. This CDR3 is 15 amino acids long. This chain's CDR3 is CASGPSLSDTDTQYF. CDR3 nucleotide sequence: TGTGCCAGCGGGCCTTCATTGTCCGACACAGATACGCAGTATTTT.

This clone is a singleton in its sample. The J gene is TRBJ1-3, the V gene TRBV4-3; D uncertain. The germline V gene has CDR1 LGHNA and CDR2 YSLEER. The CDR3 covers 17 residues. Between the trimmed V and J ends, which lost 0 bases and 0 bases, there was a span of 12 bases. CDR3 bases: TGCGCCAGCAGCCAAGACTCCTCGAGATACTCTGGAAACACCATATATTTT. Amino acids: CASSQDSSRYSGNTIYF.

The chain is built from TRBV5-1 and TRBJ2-1, with 9 bases that match TRBD1. Germline V gene lookup returns CDR1 SGHRS and CDR2 YFSETQ. V was pared by 7 bases and J by 3 bases, with 5 bases of the junction left unmatched. This CDR3 contains 14 residues. The CDR3 bases are TGCGCCAGCGGAGGGGGACAGGGCTACAATGAGCAGTTCTTC. Translation gives CASGGGQGYNEQFF. The variable domain in full, completed from reference TRBV5-1 and TRBJ2-1, reads KAGVTQTPRYLIKTRGQQVTLSCSPISGHRSVSWYQQTPGQGLQFLFEYFSETQRNKGNFPGRFSGRQFSNSRSEMNVSTLELGDSALYLCASGGGQGYNEQFFGPGTRLTVL.

This chain uses TRBV2 with TRBJ1-1; 11 bases align to TRBD1. The length of the CDR3 is 15 residues. Unmatched junction bases numbered 14, after V lost 6 bases and J lost 11 bases. Germline loops: CDR1 SNHLY, CDR2 FYNNEI. CDR3 residues: CASSYPGQGEPHAFF. The CDR3, as DNA: TGTGCCAGCAGCTACCCGGGACAGGGGGAGCCGCACGCTTTCTTT. Together with reference TRBV2 and TRBJ1-1, the CDR3 gives the full variable domain: EPEVTQTPSHQVTQMGQEVILRCVPISNHLYFYWYRQILGQKVEFLVSFYNNEISEKSEIFDDQFSVERPDGSNFTLKIRSTKLEDSAMYFCASSYPGQGEPHAFFGQGTRLTVV.

V and J are TRBV4-3 and TRBJ2-1; 8 positions match TRBD1. Unmatched junction bases numbered 5, after V lost 0 bases and J lost 7 bases. Germline CDR1 is LGHNA and CDR2 is YSLEER. The CDR3 consists of 15 residues. CDR3 sequence (DNA): TGCGCCAGCAGCCAAGACAGGGGGCAAGAGAATGAGCAGTTCTTC. As protein: CASSQDRGQENEQFF.

The V gene is TRBV5-1, the J gene TRBJ1-5, with 9 bases that match TRBD1. This CDR3 region has 16 residues. Germline V gene sequence: CDR1 SGHRS, CDR2 YFSETQ. Trimming removed 4 bases from V and 6 bases from J; junction bases left unmatched: 11. In DNA, the CDR3 is TGCGCCAGCAGCCCCACCGGGACAGGGTTTCGTCAGCCCCAGCATTTT. Translated: CASSPTGTGFRQPQHF.

The chain has TRBV9 and TRBJ2-7; D may be TRBD2 (6 bases). The CDR3 is 13 amino acids. V lost 0 bases and J lost 4, with 8 bases in between. Germline V CDR1 and CDR2: SGDLS, YYNGEE. In nucleotides, the CDR3 is TGTGCCAGCAGCGTAGGGCTAGCGTACGAGCAGTACTTC. It translates to CASSVGLAYEQYF.

The V and J genes are TRBV7-9 and TRBJ2-2, with 12 bases that match TRBD2. V gave up 5 bases and J gave up 4 bases; unmatched junction bases: 2. Germline CDR1 SEHNR, CDR2 FQNEAQ (reference sequence). The CDR3 loop spans 15 amino acids. The CDR3 coding sequence is TGTGCCAGCAGCACTAGCGGGGGGACCACCGGGGAGCTGTTTTTT. Translating it yields CASSTSGGTTGELFF.

The chain employs TRBV9 and TRBJ2-1, with D possibly TRBD1 on 7 matching bases. CDR1 SGDLS and CDR2 YYNGEE come from the germline V gene. The CDR3 is made up of 18 amino acids. V lost 0 bases to trimming and J lost 2 bases, with 18 bases between them. This CDR3 is CASSVEGGEGAAYNEQFF. CDR3 in DNA: TGTGCCAGCAGCGTAGAGGGGGGCGAGGGGGCGGCCTACAATGAGCAGTTCTTC.

The chain carries TRBV27 and TRBJ2-1, with unresolved D. This CDR3 contains 12 residues. CDR1 MNHEY and CDR2 SMNVEV come from the germline V gene (reference sequence). Trimming took off 3 bases at V and 3 bases at J, with 3 bases between the two ends. The chain's CDR3 is CASSLNYNEQFF. CDR3 coding DNA: TGTGCCAGCAGTTTGAACTACAATGAGCAGTTCTTC.

This clone has a single count. V usage is TRBV27 and J usage is TRBJ1-2; D gene unclear. Germline CDR1 is MNHEY and CDR2 is SMNVEV (reference sequence). V was cut by 6 bases and J by 0 bases, with 5 bases left in between. This CDR3 comprises 12 residues. The CDR3 DNA follows: TGTGCCAGCAGAACCCCTAACTATGGCTACACCTTC. Its protein is CASRTPNYGYTF.

V gene TRBV14 combines with J gene TRBJ2-3, with 8 bases that match TRBD2. CDR3 length: 17 residues. Germline V gives CDR1 SGHDN, CDR2 FVKESK. J gave up 2 bases and V 1 base, and 8 bases lay outside the gene matches. The CDR3 bases are TGTGCCAGCAGCCAAGTATGGACTAGCCAAAACACAGATACGCAGTATTTT. This translates into CASSQVWTSQNTDTQYF.

This chain uses TRBV5-6 with TRBJ2-5; possibly TRBD1 for D (5 bases). CDR1 is SGHDT and CDR2 is YYEEEE in the germline V gene. Trimming left V 4 bases short and J 1 base short, with 8 bases between. This CDR3 has 13 amino acids. CDR3 sequence (DNA): TGTGCCAGCAGCCCTGGGGCCCAAGAGACCCAGTACTTC. Its protein product is CASSPGAQETQYF. The variable domain in full, with the rest retrieved from reference TRBV5-6 and TRBJ2-5, is DAGVTQSPTHLIKTRGQQVTLRCSPKSGHDTVSWYQQALGQGPQFIFQYYEEEERQRGNFPDRFSGHQFPNYSSELNVNALLLGDSALYLCASSPGAQETQYFGPGTRLLVL.

This clone was picked up one time. CDR3 residues: CASSDTGELFF. The CDR3 region has the DNA TGTGCCAGTAGTGACACCGGGGAGCTGTTTTTT. The chain carries TRBV19 and TRBJ2-2; no firm D call. Looked up from germline, CDR1 is LNHDA and CDR2 is SQIVND (reference sequence). Trimming left V 5 bases short and J 3 bases short, with 1 base between. The CDR3 length is 11 residues.

The V call is TRBV4-3, the J call TRBJ1-2, with a weak D call TRBD1 (6 bases). The ends were cut back, 0 bases at V and 5 bases at J, with 13 bases in the middle. Germline loops: CDR1 LGHNA, CDR2 YSLEER. The CDR3 is made up of 15 amino acids. DNA of the CDR3: TGCGCCAGCAGCCAAGATACGGGGGCGAATTATGGCTACACCTTC. Its translation: CASSQDTGANYGYTF.

The gene calls are TRBV4-1 and TRBJ1-1; D remains ambiguous. Trimming shortened V by 4 bases and J by 1 base, and 13 bases separated the two germline ends. The CDR3 is 15 residues long. Germline V lookup: CDR1 MGHRA, CDR2 YSYEKL. DNA for the CDR3: TGCGCCAGCAGCCCATATAGGGCCGAGAACACTGAAGCTTTCTTT. It encodes CASSPYRAENTEAFF.

In this sample, this clone turned up once. The V call is TRBV5-4, the J call TRBJ1-2; weak D call: TRBD1 (6 bases). Germline loops: CDR1 SGHNT, CDR2 YYREEE (reference sequence). Trimming removed 2 bases at V and 1 base at J, with 9 bases between. The CDR3 runs 14 residues. This chain's CDR3 is CASSLNRVNYGYTF. The CDR3 DNA sequence: TGTGCCAGCAGCTTAAACAGGGTTAACTATGGCTACACCTTC.

This sequence joins TRBV16 and TRBJ1-2; tentatively, D is TRBD1 (5 bases). V lost 2 bases to trimming and J lost 6 bases, with 7 bases between them. Germline V lookup: CDR1 KGHSY, CDR2 FQNENV. The CDR3 runs 12 residues. The CDR3 reads CASSQTGDGYTF. CDR3 DNA sequence: TGTGCCAGCAGCCAAACGGGGGATGGCTACACCTTC.

The chain has TRBV4-2 and TRBJ2-2; D is possibly TRBD2 (5 bases). Germline CDR1 is LGHNA and CDR2 is YNFKEQ. Deletions cut 0 bases from V and 7 bases from J, with 12 bases between. CDR3 length: 15 residues. CDR3 loop: CASSQEWRSGGELFF. The CDR3 bases are TGTGCCAGCAGCCAAGAATGGCGGAGCGGCGGGGAGCTGTTTTTT.

The chain uses TRBV11-2 and TRBJ2-5; D gene unclear. Trimming cost V 3 bases and J 0 bases, with 5 bases left between them. The CDR3 extends over 13 amino acids. Germline V lookup: CDR1 SGHAT, CDR2 FQNNGV. Written as DNA, the CDR3 is TGTGCCAGCAGCTTGGGGTACCAAGAGACCCAGTACTTC. It yields the protein CASSLGYQETQYF.

J is TRBJ1-2 and V is TRBV27; D remains unclear. The CDR3 spans 13 residues. Trimming pared 4 bases from V and 7 bases from J, leaving 13 bases between. Looked up from germline, CDR1 is MNHEY and CDR2 is SMNVEV (reference sequence). The CDR3 coding sequence is TGTGCCAGCAGTTCTGGTCCGGCCGGTGGCTACACCTTC. It is translated as CASSSGPAGGYTF.